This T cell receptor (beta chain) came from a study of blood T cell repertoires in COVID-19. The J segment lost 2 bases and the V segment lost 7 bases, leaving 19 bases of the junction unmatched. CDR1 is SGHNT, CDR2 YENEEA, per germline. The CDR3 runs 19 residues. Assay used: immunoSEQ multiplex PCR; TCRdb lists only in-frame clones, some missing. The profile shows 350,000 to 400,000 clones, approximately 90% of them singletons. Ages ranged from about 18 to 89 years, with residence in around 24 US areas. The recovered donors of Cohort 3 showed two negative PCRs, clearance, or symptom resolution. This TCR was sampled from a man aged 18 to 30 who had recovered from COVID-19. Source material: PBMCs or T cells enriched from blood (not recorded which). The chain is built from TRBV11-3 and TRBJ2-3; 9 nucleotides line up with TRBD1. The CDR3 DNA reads TGTGCCAGCAAAAAACCCACCGGGACAGGGATTGGGTCCACAGATACGCAGTATTTT. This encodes CASKKPTGTGIGSTDTQYF.